Shown below are 29 T cell receptor beta chains from a single sample sequenced in a study of T cells in localized non-small cell lung cancer. Libraries were prepared by immunoSEQ multiplex PCR; TCRdb keeps only in-frame clonotypes and omits some of them. The profile shows approximately 40,000 clones, about 90% of them singletons. The sample was peripheral blood, taken before any cancer treatment. The source is a man between 40 and 69 years old with stage I lung adenocarcinoma.

This chain connects TRBV19 to TRBJ2-2; no clear D gene. CDR3 length: 17 residues. Trimming shortened V by 1 base and J by 1 base, and 13 bases separated the two germline ends. From germline, CDR1 is LNHDA and CDR2 SQIVND (reference sequence). The CDR3 region is CASSIGAFFRNTGELFF. The CDR3 nucleotides read TGTGCCAGTAGTATAGGGGCCTTTTTTAGGAACACCGGGGAGCTGTTTTTT.

CDR3 coding DNA: TGTGCCACCGATAGGGGACTAGCGGGAGGGCCGCGCACCGGGGAGCTGTTTTTT. This translates into CATDRGLAGGPRTGELFF. This chain links TRBV2 with TRBJ2-2; 16 bases line up with TRBD2. This CDR3 comprises 18 residues. The J segment lost 4 bases and the V segment lost 10 bases, leaving 12 bases of the junction unmatched. CDR1 SNHLY and CDR2 FYNNEI come from the germline V gene.

The rearrangement joins TRBV10-3 to TRBJ2-6; 7 bases are shared with TRBD1. The CDR3 runs 16 residues. Looked up from germline, CDR1 is ENHRY and CDR2 is SYGVKD. The J segment lost 5 bases and the V segment lost 0 bases, leaving 4 bases of the junction unmatched. The CDR3 DNA follows: TGTGCCATCAGTGAGTCCGACAGGGTTTGGGCCAACGTCCTGACTTTC. This translates into CAISESDRVWANVLTF.

This chain connects TRBV28 to TRBJ2-2; D may be TRBD1 (5 bases). Germline CDR1 reads MDHEN; CDR2 reads SYDVKM. V was clipped by 6 bases and J by 3 bases, with 8 bases between them. The CDR3 length is 13 residues. CDR3 DNA sequence: TGTGCCAGCAGGGGGCACGACACCGGGGAGCTGTTTTTT. Amino acid sequence: CASRGHDTGELFF.

The CDR3 is CATSRGPLPSNQPQHF. The CDR3 DNA reads TGTGCCACCAGCAGAGGTCCACTACCCAGCAATCAGCCCCAGCATTTT. V usage is TRBV15 and J usage is TRBJ1-5, with D uncertain. CDR1 and CDR2 from the germline V gene are LNHNV and YYDKDF (reference sequence). The CDR3 covers 16 residues. Deletions cut 1 base from V and 1 base from J, with 11 bases between.

The chain combines TRBV2 with TRBJ1-5, with D unresolved. V was pared by 3 bases and J by 4 bases, with 13 bases between. The CDR3 totals 15 residues. Germline CDR1 and CDR2: SNHLY and FYNNEI. CDR3 in DNA: TGTGCCAGCAGTGATAGAACCGGGAGTAATCAGCCCCAGCATTTT. This gives the protein CASSDRTGSNQPQHF.

This clone is deemed medium-sized (0.01 to 0.1%). V is TRBV19 and J is TRBJ2-7; TRBD1 might be the D (6 bases). The CDR3 has 15 amino acids. Trimming shortened V by 3 bases and J by 5 bases, and 17 bases separated the two germline ends. From germline, CDR1 is LNHDA and CDR2 SQIVND (reference sequence). The CDR3 protein is CASSIGVQGRDEQYF. CDR3 nucleotides: TGTGCCAGTAGTATTGGGGTGCAGGGGCGCGACGAGCAGTACTTC.

The CDR3 DNA sequence: TGTGCCAGCAGCCCGCGAGCGGGTCACGAGGAGCAGTACTTC. Protein sequence: CASSPRAGHEEQYF. The chain couples TRBV7-2 to TRBJ2-7; the D gene is possibly TRBD2 (6 bases). Germline V lookup: CDR1 SGHTA, CDR2 FQGNSA. The CDR3 totals 14 residues. V shed 5 bases and J shed 7 bases, with 18 bases lying between them.

This sequence joins TRBV7-8 and TRBJ2-3; TRBD2 matches at 16 bases. Germline lookup yields CDR1 SGHVS and CDR2 FQNEAQ. The CDR3 is 18 residues long. After removal of 3 bases from V and 4 bases from J, the junction contained 7 bases not matched to a gene. The CDR3 reads CASSFGTSGRDIADTQYF. The CDR3 DNA reads TGTGCCAGCAGCTTCGGGACTAGCGGGAGGGATATTGCAGATACGCAGTATTTT.

The chain couples TRBV27 to TRBJ2-3; 7 bases fit TRBD2. CDR1 and CDR2 from the germline V gene are MNHEY and SMNVEV (reference sequence). This CDR3 comprises 15 residues. J gave up 3 bases and V 0 bases, and 3 bases lay outside the gene matches. The CDR3 spells CASSLSFGGTDTQYF. DNA of the CDR3: TGTGCCAGCAGTTTATCGTTCGGGGGGACAGATACGCAGTATTTT.

The genes are TRBV7-2 and TRBJ2-3; tentatively, D is TRBD2 (6 bases). The V gene lost 1 base and the J gene lost 3 bases, with 14 bases spanning the gap. CDR3 length: 16 residues. Germline CDR1 SGHTA, CDR2 FQGNSA. CDR3 region: CASSLGGRGLTDTQYF. CDR3 sequence (DNA): TGTGCCAGCAGCTTAGGTGGGCGGGGTCTTACAGATACGCAGTATTTT.

On this clone itself: The identical CDR3 is also encoded by other nucleotide sequences in the sample. The rearrangement uses TRBV11-2 and TRBJ2-1; D gene ambiguous. CDR3 size: 11 residues. V dropped 1 base and J dropped 15 bases, with 10 bases sitting between them. Germline V gene sequence: CDR1 SGHAT, CDR2 FQNNGV. The CDR3 here is CASSLGSSGFF. For the CDR3, the DNA is TGTGCCAGCAGCTTAGGCTCCTCGGGGTTCTTC.

V is TRBV7-8 and J is TRBJ2-7; 9 bases fit TRBD1. In germline, CDR1 is SGHVS, CDR2 FQNEAQ. The V and J ends lost 5 bases and 5 bases, in that order; junction bases with no gene match: 7. This CDR3 has 14 amino acids. The CDR3 nucleotides read TGTGCCAGCAGCATCCGGGACAGGGTCCACGAGCAGTACTTC. Translation: CASSIRDRVHEQYF.

The chain employs TRBV19 and TRBJ2-1; no firm D call. The CDR3 length is 13 residues. Trimming shortened V by 5 bases and J by 2 bases, and 7 bases separated the two germline ends. Germline V gene lookup returns CDR1 LNHDA and CDR2 SQIVND (reference sequence). The CDR3 DNA follows: TGTGCCAGTAGTCTCTCCACCTACAATGAGCAGTTCTTC. Encoded protein: CASSLSTYNEQFF.

The chain couples TRBV10-1 to TRBJ1-5; D may be TRBD1 (6 bases). This CDR3 is 17 amino acids long. Germline V lookup: CDR1 WNHNN, CDR2 SYGVQD (reference sequence). Trimming shortened V by 7 bases and J by 0 bases, and 19 bases separated the two germline ends. The CDR3 spells CASMMFGRGYSNQPQHF. As DNA, the CDR3 is TGCGCCAGCATGATGTTCGGCAGGGGATATAGCAATCAGCCCCAGCATTTT.

The chain links TRBV10-3 to TRBJ2-5; TRBD1 is a possible D gene (5 bases). Per germline, CDR1 ENHRY and CDR2 SYGVKD. V was clipped by 3 bases and J by 5 bases, with 10 bases between them. The length of the CDR3 is 13 residues. The CDR3 is CAISDQGSETQYF. The CDR3 DNA reads TGTGCCATCAGTGATCAGGGATCGGAGACCCAGTACTTC.

The chain carries TRBV14 and TRBJ2-7; D is tentatively TRBD1 or TRBD2 (5 bases each). With 1 base removed from V and 3 bases from J, the gap between germline ends came to 13 bases. The CDR3 contains 15 residues. Germline V gene lookup returns CDR1 SGHDN and CDR2 FVKESK. The CDR3 DNA follows: TGTGCCAGCAGCCAAGTCACCGGGACCCTCTACGAGCAGTACTTC. It specifies CASSQVTGTLYEQYF.

The chain carries TRBV5-8 and TRBJ2-3; 8 nucleotides agree with TRBD1. Looked up from germline, CDR1 is SGHTS and CDR2 is YDEGEE. The CDR3 spans 15 residues. V trimming: 4 bases; J trimming: 1 base; junction bases outside the gene matches: 5. CDR3: CASSGDRSGTDTQYF. CDR3 nucleotides: TGTGCCAGCAGCGGGGACAGGTCCGGCACAGATACGCAGTATTTT.

The V call is TRBV2, the J call TRBJ2-1; tentatively, D is TRBD1 or TRBD2 (5 bases each). From germline, CDR1 is SNHLY and CDR2 FYNNEI. V was shortened by 2 bases and J by 4 bases, with 6 bases between the two germline ends. The CDR3 runs to 13 residues. CDR3 sequence reads: CASSEWGYNEQFF. CDR3 bases: TGTGCCAGCAGTGAATGGGGGTACAATGAGCAGTTCTTC.

This clone has just one count. This same CDR3 is encoded by further DNA sequences in the sample. The DNA for the CDR3 is TGTGCCAGCAGCACCGGGCTAGCGGGAGCAGATGAGCAGTTCTTC. It yields the protein CASSTGLAGADEQFF. This chain connects TRBV21-1 to TRBJ2-1; the table assigns TRBD2, which was not confirmed against the DNA. TRBV21-1 corresponds to a pseudogene. The CDR3 is made up of 15 amino acids.

This clone came up once. CDR3 nucleotides: TGTGCCACCAGCAGAGATCTGTCGGCTAACACCGGGGAGCTGTTTTTT. Residues: CATSRDLSANTGELFF. V and J are TRBV15 and TRBJ2-2; D not certain. Germline CDR1 is LNHNV and CDR2 is YYDKDF (reference sequence). Deletions cut 0 bases from V and 2 bases from J, with 10 bases between. This CDR3 has 16 amino acids.

This rearrangement joins TRBV5-1 to TRBJ2-3; perhaps TRBD2 as D (6 bases). The V and J ends lost 2 bases and 0 bases respectively, with 13 bases between them. CDR3 length: 16 residues. Germline V gene sequence: CDR1 SGHRS, CDR2 YFSETQ. The CDR3 bases are TGCGCCAGCAGCTTAGGATCGAGCGGGAGCACAGATACGCAGTATTTT. The encoded protein is CASSLGSSGSTDTQYF.

The chain employs TRBV18 and TRBJ1-3; 8 nucleotides match TRBD1. Germline CDR1 and CDR2: KGHSH and LQKENI. The CDR3 runs 13 residues. The junction had 2 bases not matched to a gene; V was cut back by 6 bases and J by 4 bases. CDR3 region: CASSGTGGNTIYF. The CDR3, as DNA: TGTGCCAGCTCTGGGACAGGAGGAAACACCATATATTTT.

This clone was found once. The chain employs TRBV7-6 and TRBJ1-6, with D tentatively TRBD1 (5 bases). The germline V and J ends were trimmed by 1 base and 0 bases, with 10 bases remaining between them. The CDR3 runs 17 residues. Germline assignment: CDR1 SGHVS and CDR2 FNYEAQ. Written as DNA, the CDR3 is TGTGCCAGCAGCTTAGGACAGTTGAGCTCCTATAATTCACCCCTCCACTTT. Translated: CASSLGQLSSYNSPLHF.

This chain links TRBV5-1 with TRBJ2-5; tentatively, D is TRBD1 (6 bases). The germline gives CDR1 SGHRS, CDR2 YFSETQ. The CDR3 runs to 14 residues. The V end lost 4 bases, the J end lost 1 base, and 11 bases lay between the germline ends. CDR3 sequence (DNA): TGCGCCAGCAGCCTCGGACAGCCCCAAGAGACCCAGTACTTC. This codes for CASSLGQPQETQYF.

A single count supports this clone. The chain joins TRBV9 to TRBJ1-3; D is unclear. The CDR3 has 13 amino acids. V was trimmed by 4 bases and J by 0 bases, leaving 5 bases between them. Per the germline V gene, CDR1 is SGDLS and CDR2 is YYNGEE. In DNA form, the CDR3 reads TGTGCCAGCAGCCCACTCTCTGGAAACACCATATATTTT. Its protein product is CASSPLSGNTIYF.

This chain links TRBV10-3 with TRBJ2-7; 8 nucleotides match TRBD1. The CDR3 length is 14 residues. Trimming cost V 4 bases and J 3 bases; bases outside gene matches: 5. Germline lookup yields CDR1 ENHRY and CDR2 SYGVKD. The CDR3 spells CAISVTGEFYEQYF. The CDR3 region has the DNA TGTGCCATCAGTGTGACAGGGGAGTTCTACGAGCAGTACTTC.

The genes are TRBV11-2 and TRBJ1-2; D gene uncertain. CDR1 is SGHAT and CDR2 is FQNNGV in the germline V gene. This CDR3 contains 13 residues. Trimming stripped 5 bases from V and 3 bases from J, with 10 bases between. The CDR3 DNA follows: TGTGCCAGCAGCCTCATGGCTGACTATGGCTACACCTTC. Amino acids: CASSLMADYGYTF. The full variable domain, in which reference TRBV11-2 and TRBJ1-2 provide the parts outside the CDR3, is EAGVAQSPRYKIIEKRQSVAFWCNPISGHATLYWYQQILGQGPKLLIQFQNNGVVDDSQLPKDRFSAERLKGVDSTLKIQPAKLEDSAVYLCASSLMADYGYTFGSGTRLTVV.

This clone was detected only once. The rearrangement joins TRBV11-2 to TRBJ2-5, with TRBD1 as a possible D gene (6 bases). CDR3 length: 16 amino acids. The germline CDR1 and CDR2 sequences are SGHAT and FQNNGV. With 0 bases removed from V and 2 bases from J, the gap between germline ends came to 13 bases. DNA for the CDR3: TGTGCCAGCAGCTTAGACCGCGGACAGCTACAAGAGACCCAGTACTTC. It codes for CASSLDRGQLQETQYF.